Listed below are T cell receptor beta chains from one sample, sequenced in a study of blood T cell repertoires in COVID-19. This table comes from immunoSEQ multiplex PCR, and its TCRdb copy is limited to in-frame clones, with some not included. The repertoire has around 68,000 clones, over 80% of them found once; the top ten carry roughly 2.4%. The sample was peripheral blood. The receptors come from a human donor in a cohort sampled during active COVID-19. The CDR3 runs from the conserved cysteine through the conserved F or W. The order of the fields is clone size, D gene, V gene, J gene, CDR3 DNA, CDR3 protein. D genes are given only for firm matches. Size values are once, few and many counts, or a class for expanded clones, and some rows have none.

clone size: NA; D gene: TRBD2; V gene: TRBV10-3; J gene: TRBJ2-2; CDR3 DNA: TGTGCCACAGGGACTAGCGGGAGGGTGGCCACCGGGGAGCTGTTTTTT; CDR3 protein: CATGTSGRVATGELFF
clone size: NA; D gene: TRBD1; V gene: TRBV3-1/TRBV3-2; J gene: TRBJ2-7; CDR3 DNA: TGTGCCAGCAGCCATTTGGGGACAGAAAAAACCGAGCAGTACTTC; CDR3 protein: CASSHLGTEKTEQYF
clone size: NA; D gene: TRBD2; V gene: TRBV7-6; J gene: TRBJ2-1; CDR3 DNA: TGTGCCAGCAGCCCGAAAAGACTAGCGCCCGACAATGAGCAGTTCTTC; CDR3 protein: CASSPKRLAPDNEQFF
clone size: NA; D gene: NA; V gene: TRBV11-2; J gene: TRBJ1-2; CDR3 DNA: TGTGCCAGCAGCTTCGACATCCGCTCGAATGGCTACACCTTC; CDR3 protein: CASSFDIRSNGYTF
clone size: NA; D gene: NA; V gene: TRBV9; J gene: TRBJ2-1; CDR3 DNA: TGTGCCAGCAGCGTAGGGGGAGTCCCTGCTCTCTACAATGAGCAGTTCTTC; CDR3 protein: CASSVGGVPALYNEQFF
clone size: NA; D gene: NA; V gene: TRBV29-1; J gene: TRBJ2-4; CDR3 DNA: TGCAGCGTTGTATCTACGCTGGTAGCCAAAAACATTCAGTACTTC; CDR3 protein: CSVVSTLVAKNIQYF
clone size: few; D gene: TRBD1; V gene: TRBV7-9; J gene: TRBJ2-7; CDR3 DNA: TGTGCCAGCAGCTTAGCCGGACAGGGGGCGCTTTACGAGCAGTACTTC; CDR3 protein: CASSLAGQGALYEQYF
clone size: few; D gene: TRBD1; V gene: TRBV5-1; J gene: TRBJ2-7; CDR3 DNA: TGCGCCAGCAGCTTGCAGGGGGACTACGAGCAGTACTTC; CDR3 protein: CASSLQGDYEQYF
clone size: NA; D gene: NA; V gene: TRBV18; J gene: TRBJ1-1; CDR3 DNA: TGTGCCAGCTCGACAGGACTGAACACTGAAGCTTTCTTT; CDR3 protein: CASSTGLNTEAFF
clone size: NA; D gene: TRBD2; V gene: TRBV5-4; J gene: TRBJ2-3; CDR3 DNA: TGTGCCAGCAGCTTGAGGTCAGCGGGGGGCACAGATACGCAGTATTTT; CDR3 protein: CASSLRSAGGTDTQYF
clone size: NA; D gene: TRBD2; V gene: TRBV5-1; J gene: TRBJ2-1; CDR3 DNA: TGCGCCAGCAGCTTGGGACTAGCGGGTACACATGAGCAGTTCTTC; CDR3 protein: CASSLGLAGTHEQFF
clone size: NA; D gene: NA; V gene: TRBV7-2; J gene: TRBJ2-2; CDR3 DNA: TGTGCCAGCAGCGCACAGGGTATGGTCACCGGGGAGCTGTTTTTT; CDR3 protein: CASSAQGMVTGELFF
clone size: NA; D gene: NA; V gene: TRBV6-5; J gene: TRBJ1-1; CDR3 DNA: TGTGCCAGCAGTTACTCAATACGGAGAAGGGAAGCTTTCTTT; CDR3 protein: CASSYSIRRREAFF
clone size: NA; D gene: TRBD1; V gene: TRBV5-1; J gene: TRBJ1-2; CDR3 DNA: TGCGCCAGCAGCTTACCACAGGGGGCCGGTGGCTACACCTTC; CDR3 protein: CASSLPQGAGGYTF
clone size: NA; D gene: NA; V gene: TRBV19; J gene: TRBJ1-5; CDR3 DNA: TGTGCCACCTCCATGGGGACTATTGGCAATCAGCCCCAGCATTTT; CDR3 protein: CATSMGTIGNQPQHF
clone size: NA; D gene: NA; V gene: TRBV5-6; J gene: TRBJ1-2; CDR3 DNA: TGTGCCAGCAGCTTTCTCGATGGCTACACCTTC; CDR3 protein: CASSFLDGYTF
clone size: NA; D gene: TRBD2; V gene: TRBV7-2; J gene: TRBJ2-1; CDR3 DNA: TGTGCCAGCAGCCTCTTTTCTAGCGGGATGAGCTCCTACAATGAGCAGTTCTTC; CDR3 protein: CASSLFSSGMSSYNEQFF
clone size: NA; D gene: TRBD1; V gene: TRBV5-4; J gene: TRBJ2-7; CDR3 DNA: TGTGCCAGCAGCCCCGGGACAGGGTATCGTGTCCTTGGGGAGTACTTC; CDR3 protein: CASSPGTGYRVLGEYF
clone size: NA; D gene: NA; V gene: TRBV12-3/TRBV12-4; J gene: TRBJ1-1; CDR3 DNA: TGTGCCAGCAGTTTATTGAGGGATAGTGAAGCTTTCTTT; CDR3 protein: CASSLLRDSEAFF
clone size: few; D gene: NA; V gene: TRBV30; J gene: TRBJ1-2; CDR3 DNA: TGTGCCTGGAGGGGGGGGACCCTTGGAGGGTATGGCTACACCTTC; CDR3 protein: CAWRGGTLGGYGYTF
clone size: NA; D gene: NA; V gene: TRBV7-8; J gene: TRBJ1-3; CDR3 DNA: TGTGCCAGCAGCTTAGATACGGGAGGTGGAAACACCATATATTTT; CDR3 protein: CASSLDTGGGNTIYF
clone size: NA; D gene: TRBD1; V gene: TRBV4-1; J gene: TRBJ1-6; CDR3 DNA: TGCGCCACCAGACGACAGGGGGCGAGTTCACCCCTCCACTTT; CDR3 protein: CATRRQGASSPLHF
clone size: NA; D gene: NA; V gene: TRBV5-6; J gene: TRBJ1-1; CDR3 DNA: TGTGCCAGCAGGGGAGGATCCTACACTGAAGCTTTCTTT; CDR3 protein: CASRGGSYTEAFF
clone size: NA; D gene: TRBD1; V gene: TRBV7-9; J gene: TRBJ2-5; CDR3 DNA: TGTGCCAGCAGCTCGGGACAGACCATATTTCAAGAGACCCAGTACTTC; CDR3 protein: CASSSGQTIFQETQYF
clone size: NA; D gene: NA; V gene: TRBV5-4; J gene: TRBJ1-4; CDR3 DNA: TGTGCCAGCAGCTTGGCCGTAGGAGGGGAGAAGGAAAAACTGTTTTTT; CDR3 protein: CASSLAVGGEKEKLFF
clone size: NA; D gene: TRBD2; V gene: TRBV3-1/TRBV3-2; J gene: TRBJ2-2; CDR3 DNA: TGTGCCAGCAGCCAGCTAGCGGGGTCCACCGGGGAGCTGTTTTTT; CDR3 protein: CASSQLAGSTGELFF
clone size: NA; D gene: NA; V gene: TRBV30; J gene: TRBJ2-1; CDR3 DNA: TGTGCCTGGAGTGATCAAGGGGGGGCATACAATGAGCAGTTCTTC; CDR3 protein: CAWSDQGGAYNEQFF
clone size: NA; D gene: TRBD1; V gene: TRBV29-1; J gene: TRBJ1-5; CDR3 DNA: TGCAGCGCGCTGACAGGGGTCCTTGATCAGCCCCAGCATTTT; CDR3 protein: CSALTGVLDQPQHF
clone size: NA; D gene: NA; V gene: TRBV29-1; J gene: TRBJ2-5; CDR3 DNA: TGCAGCGTTGGGGGCGCGCGAAAGACCCAGTACTTC; CDR3 protein: CSVGGARKTQYF
clone size: NA; D gene: NA; V gene: TRBV6-5; J gene: TRBJ2-1; CDR3 DNA: TGTGCCAGCAGGATTGAGACAGATCTGCCTGAGCAGTTCTTC; CDR3 protein: CASRIETDLPEQFF
clone size: NA; D gene: NA; V gene: TRBV7-2; J gene: TRBJ1-2; CDR3 DNA: TGTGCCAGCAGCGAACAGTGGCAGGGCTATGGCTACACCTTC; CDR3 protein: CASSEQWQGYGYTF
clone size: NA; D gene: NA; V gene: TRBV4-1; J gene: TRBJ1-1; CDR3 DNA: TGCGCCAGCAGCCAAGTTAACAGAAACACTGAAGCTTTCTTT; CDR3 protein: CASSQVNRNTEAFF
clone size: few; D gene: NA; V gene: TRBV7-2; J gene: TRBJ1-2; CDR3 DNA: TGTGCCAGCAGCTTAAAGGGGCAGGGGAGTGGTGGCTACACCTTC; CDR3 protein: CASSLKGQGSGGYTF
clone size: NA; D gene: TRBD2; V gene: TRBV7-2; J gene: TRBJ2-7; CDR3 DNA: TGTGCCAGCAGCCAGAGGGGTACTAGCGGGAGTTACGAGCAGTACTTC; CDR3 protein: CASSQRGTSGSYEQYF
clone size: NA; D gene: NA; V gene: TRBV6-5; J gene: TRBJ1-1; CDR3 DNA: TGTGCCAGCAGTTACTCGCAGATGAACACTGAAGCTTTCTTT; CDR3 protein: CASSYSQMNTEAFF
clone size: NA; D gene: NA; V gene: TRBV5-1; J gene: TRBJ1-5; CDR3 DNA: TGCGCCAGCAGTGTGGGAGGGAATCAGCCCCAGCATTTT; CDR3 protein: CASSVGGNQPQHF
clone size: NA; D gene: TRBD2; V gene: TRBV27; J gene: TRBJ2-7; CDR3 DNA: TGTGCCAGTTCCTTCCTAGCGGGAGTACCCGAGCAGTACTTC; CDR3 protein: CASSFLAGVPEQYF
clone size: NA; D gene: TRBD2; V gene: TRBV28; J gene: TRBJ2-3; CDR3 DNA: TGTGCAGCGGGGGCTAGCACAGATACGCAGTATTTT; CDR3 protein: CAAGASTDTQYF
clone size: NA; D gene: NA; V gene: TRBV18; J gene: TRBJ2-1; CDR3 DNA: TGTGCCAGCTCACTGGGGGTTCGGGAGGAGCAGTTCTTC; CDR3 protein: CASSLGVREEQFF
clone size: NA; D gene: TRBD1; V gene: TRBV28; J gene: TRBJ1-1; CDR3 DNA: TGTGCCAGCAGTTTATTGACAGGGAGATCCGGAGCTGAAGCTTTCTTT; CDR3 protein: CASSLLTGRSGAEAFF
clone size: few; D gene: TRBD1; V gene: TRBV7-9; J gene: TRBJ1-1; CDR3 DNA: TGTGCCAGCAGCTGGGACAGGGCATCCACTGAAGCTTTCTTT; CDR3 protein: CASSWDRASTEAFF
clone size: medium-sized; D gene: NA; V gene: TRBV2; J gene: TRBJ2-5; CDR3 DNA: TGTGCCAGCAGTGTAGGGGCAGACCAAGAGACCCAGTACTTC; CDR3 protein: CASSVGADQETQYF
clone size: NA; D gene: TRBD1; V gene: TRBV5-4; J gene: TRBJ1-2; CDR3 DNA: TGTGCCAGCAGCTTCCGGGACAGGTCCTATGGCTACACCTTC; CDR3 protein: CASSFRDRSYGYTF
clone size: NA; D gene: NA; V gene: TRBV7-9; J gene: TRBJ1-2; CDR3 DNA: TGTGCCAGCAGCTTAGTACAGGGTGACGGCTACACCTTC; CDR3 protein: CASSLVQGDGYTF
clone size: NA; D gene: TRBD1; V gene: TRBV10-2; J gene: TRBJ2-7; CDR3 DNA: TGCGCCAGCAGGAGACAGGGGCAAAACGAGCAGTACTTC; CDR3 protein: CASRRQGQNEQYF
clone size: NA; D gene: TRBD1; V gene: TRBV10-3; J gene: TRBJ1-2; CDR3 DNA: TGTGCCATCAGTGAGCGTCAGGGGGACTATGGCTACACCTTC; CDR3 protein: CAISERQGDYGYTF
clone size: NA; D gene: NA; V gene: TRBV6-5; J gene: TRBJ1-2; CDR3 DNA: TGTGCCAGCAGCCGCTACAGGGAAAACTATGGCTACACCTTC; CDR3 protein: CASSRYRENYGYTF
clone size: NA; D gene: TRBD2; V gene: TRBV10-3; J gene: TRBJ2-7; CDR3 DNA: TGTGCCATCAGGGAGCGGGAGTCGTACTACGAGCAGTACTTC; CDR3 protein: CAIRERESYYEQYF
clone size: few; D gene: NA; V gene: TRBV4-2; J gene: TRBJ1-5; CDR3 DNA: TGTGCCAGCAGCCAAGAGCGGGGAGGATGGCAGCCCCAGCATTTT; CDR3 protein: CASSQERGGWQPQHF
clone size: NA; D gene: NA; V gene: TRBV30; J gene: TRBJ2-7; CDR3 DNA: TGTGCCTGGAGCCCCGGGGGCTACGAGCAGTACTTC; CDR3 protein: CAWSPGGYEQYF
clone size: few; D gene: TRBD2; V gene: TRBV7-8; J gene: TRBJ2-2; CDR3 DNA: TGTGCCAGCAGCGCCCCCAAGCGGGAGAGGAACACCGGGGAGCTGTTTTTT; CDR3 protein: CASSAPKRERNTGELFF
clone size: NA; D gene: TRBD1; V gene: TRBV4-3; J gene: TRBJ1-5; CDR3 DNA: TGCGCCAGCAGCCGAACAGGGGGCACTAATCAGCCCCAGCATTTT; CDR3 protein: CASSRTGGTNQPQHF
clone size: NA; D gene: TRBD2; V gene: TRBV7-3; J gene: TRBJ2-1; CDR3 DNA: TGTGCCAGCAGCTTAAGACTAGCGGGAGCGGATGAGCAGTTCTTC; CDR3 protein: CASSLRLAGADEQFF